This T cell receptor (beta chain) was captured in a study of blood T cell repertoires in COVID-19. For the study at large: Acute and convalescent COVID-19 specimens originated in the United States, Italy and Spain. The analysed material was cDNA or gDNA that came from T cells, B-cell-depleted T cells, or PBMCs.

In the original workflow: Amplified reference gene primers provided the basis for estimating nucleated cell counts. Generated by immunoSEQ multiplex PCR, the TCRdb table keeps only in-frame clones and is missing some. V, J and clone size reflect that table, while D and trimming were determined from the DNA. The profile shows about 92,000 clones, approximately 85% of them singletons. Germline CDR1 KGHDR, CDR2 SFDVKD. Trimming left V 8 bases short and J 4 bases short, with 4 bases between. There are 10 residues in the CDR3. Sequenced material: peripheral blood. The sequence derives from a human donor in a cohort sampled during active COVID-19. The rearrangement links TRBV24-1 to TRBJ2-5; D is ambiguous. As DNA, the CDR3 is TGTGCCACCACGGGAGAGACCCAGTACTTC. This translates into CATTGETQYF.